This T cell receptor beta chain was found in a study of radiation and T cells in renal cell carcinoma. Findings and limits, study-wide: In blood, top tumor clones expanded by 2 weeks, shrinking by 4.

Germline V gene lookup returns CDR1 SGHKS and CDR2 YYEKEE (reference sequence). The CDR3 sequence is 14 residues long. V lost 0 bases, J lost 3 bases, and 9 bases lay in between. This sample's time point: blood 4 weeks post-SBRT, at nephrectomy. Treatment in this sample: 15 Gy SBRT to primary tumor, nephrectomy 4 weeks later. Generated by immunoSEQ multiplex PCR, the TCRdb table keeps only in-frame clones and is missing some. Here the sample spans about 43,000 clones, 82% being singletons. Points on this clone: The antigen remains unidentified.

The chain links TRBV5-5 to TRBJ1-2; the D is unclear. This TCR was sampled from a woman in her seventies with renal cell carcinoma. The sample was blood, taken from a patient whose treatment included radiotherapy and nephrectomy. CDR3 nucleotides: TGTGCCAGCAGCTTGGGTGCAGTAGACTATGGCTACACCTTC. As protein: CASSLGAVDYGYTF.